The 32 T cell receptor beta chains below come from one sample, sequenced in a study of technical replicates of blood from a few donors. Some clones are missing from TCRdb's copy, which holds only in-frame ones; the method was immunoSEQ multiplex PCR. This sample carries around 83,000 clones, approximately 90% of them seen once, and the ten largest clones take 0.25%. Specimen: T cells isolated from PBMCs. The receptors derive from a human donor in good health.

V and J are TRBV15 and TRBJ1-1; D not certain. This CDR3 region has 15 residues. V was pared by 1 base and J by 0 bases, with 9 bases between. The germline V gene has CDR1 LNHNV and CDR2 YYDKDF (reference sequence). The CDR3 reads CATSRGGSMNTEAFF. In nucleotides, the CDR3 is TGTGCCACCAGCAGAGGAGGATCCATGAACACTGAAGCTTTCTTT.

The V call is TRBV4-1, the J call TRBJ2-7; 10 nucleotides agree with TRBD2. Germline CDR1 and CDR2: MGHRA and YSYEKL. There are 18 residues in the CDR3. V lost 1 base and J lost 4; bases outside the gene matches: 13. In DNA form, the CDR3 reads TGCGCCAGCAGCCAAGTACTAGCGGGGTCATCAAAAGGGTACGAGCAGTACTTC. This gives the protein CASSQVLAGSSKGYEQYF.

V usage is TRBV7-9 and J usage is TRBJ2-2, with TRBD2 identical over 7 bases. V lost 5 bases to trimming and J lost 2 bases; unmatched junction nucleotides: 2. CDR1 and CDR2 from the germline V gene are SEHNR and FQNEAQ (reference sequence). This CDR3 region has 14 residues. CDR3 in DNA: TGTGCCAGCAGCCCTAGCGGAAACACCGGGGAGCTGTTTTTT. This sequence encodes CASSPSGNTGELFF.

The CDR3 spells CASSQERQGSPDTQYF. The CDR3 bases are TGCGCCAGCAGCCAAGAACGACAGGGGTCCCCAGATACGCAGTATTTT. The chain combines TRBV4-1 with TRBJ2-3; 8 bases match TRBD1. V was clipped by 0 bases and J by 4 bases; unmatched bases: 6. CDR3 size: 16 residues. In germline, CDR1 is MGHRA, CDR2 YSYEKL.

Here the CDR3 reads CASSFGGRYGTDTQYF. The CDR3, as DNA: TGTGCCAGCAGTTTTGGAGGGAGATACGGCACAGATACGCAGTATTTT. The chain carries TRBV28 and TRBJ2-3, with a possible D match to TRBD2 (6 bases). Germline V gene data show CDR1 as MDHEN and CDR2 as SYDVKM. Trimming left V 3 bases short and J 1 base short, with 14 bases between. The length of the CDR3 is 16 residues. The complete variable domain, with remaining parts taken from reference TRBV28 and TRBJ2-3, reads DVKVTQSSRYLVKRTGEKVFLECVQDMDHENMFWYRQDPGLGLRLIYFSYDVKMKEKGDIPEGYSVSREKKERFSLILESASTNQTSMYLCASSFGGRYGTDTQYFGPGTRLTVL.

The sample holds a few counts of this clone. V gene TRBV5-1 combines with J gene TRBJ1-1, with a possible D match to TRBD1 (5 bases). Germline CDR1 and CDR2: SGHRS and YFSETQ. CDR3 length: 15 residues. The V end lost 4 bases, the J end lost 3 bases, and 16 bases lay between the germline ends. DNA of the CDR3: TGCGCCAGCAGCCCGGGGGGGGTAGTAGACACTGAAGCTTTCTTT. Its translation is CASSPGGVVDTEAFF.

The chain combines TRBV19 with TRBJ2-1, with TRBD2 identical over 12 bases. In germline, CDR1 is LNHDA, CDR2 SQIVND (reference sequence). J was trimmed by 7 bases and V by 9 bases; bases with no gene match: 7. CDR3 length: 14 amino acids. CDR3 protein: CASRLAGVSNEQFF. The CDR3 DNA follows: TGTGCCAGCAGACTAGCGGGAGTCAGTAATGAGCAGTTCTTC.

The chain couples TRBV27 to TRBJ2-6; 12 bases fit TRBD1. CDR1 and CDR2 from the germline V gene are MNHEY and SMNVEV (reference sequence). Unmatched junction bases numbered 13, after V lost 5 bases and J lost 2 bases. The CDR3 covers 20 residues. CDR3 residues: CASSIYPPGQGAAGANVLTF. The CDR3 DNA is TGTGCCAGCAGTATTTACCCCCCGGGACAGGGGGCTGCTGGGGCCAACGTCCTGACTTTC.

The DNA for the CDR3 is TGTGCCAGCAGCTTCCAGGGTGGGGCCAACGTCCTGACTTTC. Its protein is CASSFQGGANVLTF. The V and J genes are TRBV7-2 and TRBJ2-6; a possible D gene is TRBD1 (5 bases). Germline V CDR1 and CDR2: SGHTA, FQGNSA. V shed 3 bases and J shed 3 bases, with 6 bases lying between them. CDR3 length equals 14 residues.

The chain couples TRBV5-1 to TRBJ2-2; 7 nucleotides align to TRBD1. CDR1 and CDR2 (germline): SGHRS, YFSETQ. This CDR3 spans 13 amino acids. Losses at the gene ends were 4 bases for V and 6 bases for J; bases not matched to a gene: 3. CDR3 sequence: CASSDRDPGELFF. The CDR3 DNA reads TGCGCCAGCAGCGACAGGGACCCCGGGGAGCTGTTTTTT.

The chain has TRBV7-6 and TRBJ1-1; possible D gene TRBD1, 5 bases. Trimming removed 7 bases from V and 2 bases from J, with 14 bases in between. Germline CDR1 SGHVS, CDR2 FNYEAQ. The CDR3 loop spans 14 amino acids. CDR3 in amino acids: CASKRTGDNTEAFF. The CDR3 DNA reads TGTGCCAGCAAGCGAACAGGAGATAACACTGAAGCTTTCTTT.

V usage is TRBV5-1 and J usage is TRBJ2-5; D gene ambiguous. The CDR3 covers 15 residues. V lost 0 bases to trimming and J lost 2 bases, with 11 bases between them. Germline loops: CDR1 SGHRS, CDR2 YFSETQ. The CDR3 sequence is CASSLAVVSQETQYF. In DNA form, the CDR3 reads TGCGCCAGCAGCTTGGCGGTAGTGTCGCAAGAGACCCAGTACTTC.

CDR3 sequence reads: CASRAGAGNEQFF. CDR3 DNA: TGTGCCAGCAGGGCGGGAGCGGGTAATGAGCAGTTCTTC. V usage is TRBV6-1 and J usage is TRBJ2-1; 7 bases agree with TRBD2. Germline CDR1 is MNHNS and CDR2 is SASEGT. V lost 6 bases and J lost 7; bases outside the gene matches: 6. This CDR3 is built from 13 residues.

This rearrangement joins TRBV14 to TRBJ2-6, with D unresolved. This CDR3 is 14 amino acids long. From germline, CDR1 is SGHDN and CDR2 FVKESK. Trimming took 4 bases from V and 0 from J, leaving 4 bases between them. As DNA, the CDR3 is TGTGCCAGCAGCCTCTCCTCTGGGGCCAACGTCCTGACTTTC. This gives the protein CASSLSSGANVLTF.

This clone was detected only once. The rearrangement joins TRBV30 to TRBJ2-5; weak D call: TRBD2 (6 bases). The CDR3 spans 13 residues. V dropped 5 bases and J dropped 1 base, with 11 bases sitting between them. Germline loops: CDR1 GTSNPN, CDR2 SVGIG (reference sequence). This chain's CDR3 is CAWCTGVQETQYF. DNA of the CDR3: TGTGCCTGGTGCACGGGGGTCCAAGAGACCCAGTACTTC. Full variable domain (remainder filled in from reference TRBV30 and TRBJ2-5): SQTIHQWPATLVQPVGSPLSLECTVEGTSNPNLYWYRQAAGRGLQLLFYSVGIGQISSEVPQNLSASRPQDRQFILSSKKLLLSDSGFYLCAWCTGVQETQYFGPGTRLLVL.

In nucleotides, the CDR3 is TGTGCCAGCAGCGAGTTACGTCTAAACTCCTACAATGAGCAGTTCTTC. It translates to CASSELRLNSYNEQFF. The chain uses TRBV7-2 and TRBJ2-1; the D is unclear. From germline, CDR1 is SGHTA and CDR2 FQGNSA. Trimming took off 5 bases at V and 0 bases at J, with 14 bases between the two ends. The CDR3 has 16 residues.

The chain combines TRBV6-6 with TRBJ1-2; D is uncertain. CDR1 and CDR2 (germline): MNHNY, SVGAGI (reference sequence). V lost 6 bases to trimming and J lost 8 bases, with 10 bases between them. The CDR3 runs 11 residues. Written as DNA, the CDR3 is TGTGCCAGCAGCGAAGCGGGGGGCTACACCTTC. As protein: CASSEAGGYTF.

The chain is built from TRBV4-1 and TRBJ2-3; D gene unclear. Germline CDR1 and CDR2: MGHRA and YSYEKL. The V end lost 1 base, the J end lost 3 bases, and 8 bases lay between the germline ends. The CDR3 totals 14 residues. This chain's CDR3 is CASSQVLTTDTQYF. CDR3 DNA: TGCGCCAGCAGCCAAGTCCTCACAACAGATACGCAGTATTTT.

This CDR3 is CASRTAGSSDEQYF. CDR3 in DNA: TGTGCCAGCAGGACGGCCGGGTCTTCTGACGAGCAGTACTTC. The rearrangement links TRBV7-9 to TRBJ2-7; D remains ambiguous. The germline gives CDR1 SEHNR, CDR2 FQNEAQ (reference sequence). The CDR3 spans 14 residues. V lost 6 bases and J 5 bases, leaving 17 bases between the germline ends.

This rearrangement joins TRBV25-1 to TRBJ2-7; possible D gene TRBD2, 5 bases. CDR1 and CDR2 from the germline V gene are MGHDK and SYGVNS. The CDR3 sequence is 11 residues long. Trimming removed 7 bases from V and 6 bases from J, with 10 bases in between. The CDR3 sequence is CASTGAAEQYF. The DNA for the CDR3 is TGTGCCAGCACCGGAGCGGCCGAGCAGTACTTC.

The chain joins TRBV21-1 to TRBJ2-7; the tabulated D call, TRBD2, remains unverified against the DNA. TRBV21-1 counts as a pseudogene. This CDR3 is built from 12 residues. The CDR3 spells CASSRTNSEQYF. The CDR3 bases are TGTGCCAGCAGCAGGACTAATTCCGAGCAGTACTTC.

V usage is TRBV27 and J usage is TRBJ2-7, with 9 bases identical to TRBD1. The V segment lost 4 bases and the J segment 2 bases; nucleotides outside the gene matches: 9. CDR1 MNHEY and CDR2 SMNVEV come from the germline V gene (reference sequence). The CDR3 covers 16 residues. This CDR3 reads CASSSPTGGVPYEQYF. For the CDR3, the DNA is TGTGCCAGCAGTTCTCCAACAGGGGGCGTCCCCTACGAGCAGTACTTC.

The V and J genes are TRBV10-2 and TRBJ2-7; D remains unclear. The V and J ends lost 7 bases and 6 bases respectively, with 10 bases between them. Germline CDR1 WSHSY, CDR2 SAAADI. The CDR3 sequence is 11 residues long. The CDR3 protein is CASKRELEQYF. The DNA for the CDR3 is TGCGCCAGCAAAAGAGAGCTCGAGCAGTACTTC.

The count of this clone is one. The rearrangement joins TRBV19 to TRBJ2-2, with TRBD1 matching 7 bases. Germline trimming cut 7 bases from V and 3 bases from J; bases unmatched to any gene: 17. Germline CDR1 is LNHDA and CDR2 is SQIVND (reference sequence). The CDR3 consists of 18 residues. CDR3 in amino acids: CASTRDSRASWDTGELFF. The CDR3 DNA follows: TGTGCCAGTACTAGGGACAGCCGTGCTTCTTGGGACACCGGGGAGCTGTTTTTT.

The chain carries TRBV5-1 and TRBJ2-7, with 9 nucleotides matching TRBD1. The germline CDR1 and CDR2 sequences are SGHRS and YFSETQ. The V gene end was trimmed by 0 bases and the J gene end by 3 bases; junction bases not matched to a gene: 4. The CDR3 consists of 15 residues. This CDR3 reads CASSLVSGQGYEQYF. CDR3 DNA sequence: TGCGCCAGCAGCTTGGTTTCGGGACAGGGCTACGAGCAGTACTTC.

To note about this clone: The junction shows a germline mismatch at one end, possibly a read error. CDR3 nucleotides: TGTGCCAGCAGCCAAGGGGTGGGAGAGGCCCAGTACTTC. Its translation is CASSQGVGEAQYF. The V and J genes are TRBV4-2 and TRBJ2-5; D is possibly TRBD2 (5 bases). There are 13 residues in the CDR3. The V gene's germline CDR1 is LGHNA and CDR2 YNFKEQ.

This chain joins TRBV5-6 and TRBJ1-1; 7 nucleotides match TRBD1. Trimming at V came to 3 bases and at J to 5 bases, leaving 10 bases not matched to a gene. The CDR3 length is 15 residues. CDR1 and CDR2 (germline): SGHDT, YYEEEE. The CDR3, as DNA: TGTGCCAGCAGCTCCCTCGACAGGGTAGGAACTGAAGCTTTCTTT. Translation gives CASSSLDRVGTEAFF.

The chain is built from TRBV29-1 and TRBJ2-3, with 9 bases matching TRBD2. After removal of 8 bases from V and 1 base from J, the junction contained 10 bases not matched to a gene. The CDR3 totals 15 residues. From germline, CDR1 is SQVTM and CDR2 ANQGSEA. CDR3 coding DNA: TGCAGCACGGCGGGGGCTAGCGGGGGCACAGATACGCAGTATTTT. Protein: CSTAGASGGTDTQYF.

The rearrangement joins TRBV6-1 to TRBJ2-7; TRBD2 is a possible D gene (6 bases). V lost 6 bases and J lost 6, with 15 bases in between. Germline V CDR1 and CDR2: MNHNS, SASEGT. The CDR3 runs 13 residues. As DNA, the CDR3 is TGTGCCAGCAGCGAGTCCGCGGGGCTCGAGCAGTACTTC. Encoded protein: CASSESAGLEQYF.

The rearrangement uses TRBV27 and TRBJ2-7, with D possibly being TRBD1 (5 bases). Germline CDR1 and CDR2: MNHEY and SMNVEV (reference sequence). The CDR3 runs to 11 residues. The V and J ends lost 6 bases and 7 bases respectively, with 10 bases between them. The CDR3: CASRGPGEQYF. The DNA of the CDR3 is TGTGCCAGCAGGGGGCCCGGGGAGCAGTACTTC.

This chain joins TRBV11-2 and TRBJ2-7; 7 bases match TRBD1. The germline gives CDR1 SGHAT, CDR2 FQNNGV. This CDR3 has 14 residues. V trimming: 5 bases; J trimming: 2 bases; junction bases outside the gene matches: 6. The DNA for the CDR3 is TGTGCCAGCAGCCATGGTACAGGGGCCTACGAGCAGTACTTC. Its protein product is CASSHGTGAYEQYF.

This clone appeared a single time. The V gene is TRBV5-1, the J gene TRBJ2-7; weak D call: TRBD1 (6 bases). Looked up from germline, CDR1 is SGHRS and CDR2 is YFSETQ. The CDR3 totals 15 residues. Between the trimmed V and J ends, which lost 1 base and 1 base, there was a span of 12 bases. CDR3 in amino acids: CASSLWQGSSYEQYF. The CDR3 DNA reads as TGCGCCAGCAGCTTGTGGCAGGGGAGTTCCTACGAGCAGTACTTC. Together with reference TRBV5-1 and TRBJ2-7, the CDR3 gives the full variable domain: KAGVTQTPRYLIKTRGQQVTLSCSPISGHRSVSWYQQTPGQGLQFLFEYFSETQRNKGNFPGRFSGRQFSNSRSEMNVSTLELGDSALYLCASSLWQGSSYEQYFGPGTRLTVT.